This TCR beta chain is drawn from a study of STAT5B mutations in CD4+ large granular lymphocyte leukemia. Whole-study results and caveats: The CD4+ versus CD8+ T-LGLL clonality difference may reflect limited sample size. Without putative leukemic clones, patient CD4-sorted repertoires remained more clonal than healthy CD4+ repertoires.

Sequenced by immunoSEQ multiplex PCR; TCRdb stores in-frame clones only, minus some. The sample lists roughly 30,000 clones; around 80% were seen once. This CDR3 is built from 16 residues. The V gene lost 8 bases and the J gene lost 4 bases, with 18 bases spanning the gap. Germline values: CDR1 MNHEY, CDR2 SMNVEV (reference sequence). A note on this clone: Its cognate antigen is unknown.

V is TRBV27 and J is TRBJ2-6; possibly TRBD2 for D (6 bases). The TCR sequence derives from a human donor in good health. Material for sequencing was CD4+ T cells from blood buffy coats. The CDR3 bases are TGTGCCAGCGGACAAACCGGGACTGAGGGGGCCAACGTCCTGACTTTC. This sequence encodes CASGQTGTEGANVLTF.